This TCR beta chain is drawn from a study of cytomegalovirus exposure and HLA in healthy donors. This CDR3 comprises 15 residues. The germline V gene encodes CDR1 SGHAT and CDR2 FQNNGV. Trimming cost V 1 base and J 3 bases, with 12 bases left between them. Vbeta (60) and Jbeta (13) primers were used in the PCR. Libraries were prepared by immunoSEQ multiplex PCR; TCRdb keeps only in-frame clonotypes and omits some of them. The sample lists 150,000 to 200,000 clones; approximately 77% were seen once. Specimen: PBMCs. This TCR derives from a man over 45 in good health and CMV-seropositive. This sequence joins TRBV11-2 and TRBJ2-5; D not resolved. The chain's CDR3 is CASSLGLRNKETQYF. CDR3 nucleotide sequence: TGTGCCAGCAGCTTAGGGCTCAGGAACAAAGAGACCCAGTACTTC.